This record concerns one T cell receptor beta chain sequence. As yet, its antigen is unknown. CDR3 length: 19 residues. The PCR used 60 Vbeta and 13 Jbeta primers. Here immunoSEQ multiplex PCR was the method, and the copy in TCRdb shows in-frame clones only, minus some. This table has 200,000 to 250,000 clones, roughly 79% appearing once. The sample comes from a study of cytomegalovirus exposure and HLA in healthy donors. Overall study results and limits: For presence/absence analyses, sequencing depth was assumed to be roughly uniform across donors. There were reportedly fewer N-insertions in an Asian-associated ancestry cluster than the roughly 670-donor mean, in a later analysis. Most of the TCR beta V segments (in an earlier analysis) were productive either about 87% or about 30% of the time.

The V call is TRBV21-1, the J call TRBJ2-2; the table gives TRBD1 as D, unverified against the DNA. TRBV21-1 is designated a pseudogene. The receptor was isolated from a woman aged 40 to 50 in good health and CMV-seronegative. The specimen sequenced was PBMCs. This CDR3 is CASSKGGHGAGSNTGELFF. Here the CDR3 DNA reads TGTGCCAGCAGCAAAGGGGGGCACGGTGCCGGATCGAACACCGGGGAGCTGTTTTTT.